The TCR beta chain described here comes from a study of shared clonotypes between healthy human individuals. Study as a whole: CD8 memory received one plate per donor, CD8 naive two, CD4 memory three and CD4 naive three.

Generated by immunoSEQ multiplex PCR, the TCRdb table keeps only in-frame clones and is missing some. The sample lists hundreds of thousands of clones; roughly 96% were seen once. The V and J ends lost 0 bases and 2 bases, in that order; junction bases with no gene match: 8. Germline CDR1 and CDR2: SGHRS and YFSETQ. The CDR3 is 17 residues long. Cells designated naive CD8 were CD45RO-negative and were positively selected for CCR7, with terminally differentiated effector memory CD45RA+ cells excluded. This clone is a singleton in its sample. The antigen is undetermined. Study-level results: Larger estimated richness was generally recorded for naive subsets relative to memory subsets.

Sample: naive CD8+ T cells sorted from blood. The source of this sequence is a woman in her 30s in good health. The chain recombines TRBV5-1 with TRBJ2-1, with TRBD1 identical over 7 bases. In DNA, the CDR3 is TGCGCCAGCAGCTTGGTACCTCGACAGGGAACCTACAATGAGCAGTTCTTC. It encodes CASSLVPRQGTYNEQFF. The full variable domain, its missing parts supplied by reference TRBV5-1 and TRBJ2-1, is KAGVTQTPRYLIKTRGQQVTLSCSPISGHRSVSWYQQTPGQGLQFLFEYFSETQRNKGNFPGRFSGRQFSNSRSEMNVSTLELGDSALYLCASSLVPRQGTYNEQFFGPGTRLTVL.